The entry that follows covers one T cell receptor (beta chain) sequence. The antigen it recognizes is unknown. No base quality values were provided; no much bigger clone lies one nucleotide off. From a lookup of the germline V gene, CDR1 and CDR2 are MNHEY and SVGAGI. The CDR3 runs 14 residues from the cysteine to the phenylalanine. The CDR3 DNA has 42 bases and is translated from base 1. Trimming at the junction amounts to 5 bases on V and 7 bases on J, and the germline ends lie 15 bases apart. The meaning of the sample's treatment or condition label: in vitro stimulation with specific CMV peptide epitopes to enrich CMV-specific T cells. The run used an Illumina HiSeq 1500. The raw public data were reprocessed by TCRdb itself: fastp quality trimming at Q25, MiXCR clonotype calling, in-frame beta chains only. Every CDR3 protein is listed once, alongside the most common genes and DNA of its rows. Counted in this sample were about half a million distinct CDR3 sequences; about 33% of them appeared once. The ten largest clones represent 17% of the sample.

The data originate from a study of T cell repertoires in cytomegalovirus infection (dated by TCRdb to the late 2010s). Broadly, across the study: Peptide stimulations targeted recently identified HLA-C-restricted CMV epitopes, whose presentation resists viral immunomodulation, together with well-studied HLA-B-restricted epitopes. The HLA type of each donor mattered for the analysis, because public TCR beta signatures pointed to carriage of CMV infection along with the matching HLA type. What the authors observed across the whole study: In both this cohort and an independent cohort of some 370 donors, the cumulative frequency of public TCR beta family members distinguished carriers of CMV infection plus the relevant HLA type. The ex vivo response was dominated by HLA-C-restricted CMV-specific TCR beta clonotypes, and the single most frequent clonotype in two of eight donors was supplied by these HLA-C-restricted clonotypes.

This TCR came from a human donor in good health (CMV status not recorded). Some clones in this sample may be carry-over from other donors' samples. The chain joins TRBV6-5 to TRBJ1-3; a tentative D match to TRBD1 spans 6 bases. The source was cultured PBMCs, collected from culture after CMV antigen stimulation. The sequence in DNA is TGTGCCAGCAGTAGGGATGGGGGCGAGAACACCATATATTTT. It codes for CASSRDGGENTIYF.